One sample yielded the 7 T cell receptor beta chains listed below, sequenced in a study of cytomegalovirus exposure and HLA in healthy donors. The protocol was immunoSEQ multiplex PCR, while the TCRdb copy is restricted to in-frame clones and leaves out a portion. The sample contains hundreds of thousands of clones, roughly 91% of which appear only once. The sequencing sample was made of PBMCs. These receptor sequences come from a woman between 18 and 29 years old in good health and CMV-seropositive.

The chain uses TRBV27 and TRBJ2-7; D not resolved. Trimming left V 5 bases short and J 1 base short, with 12 bases between. The CDR3 is made up of 14 amino acids. CDR1 MNHEY and CDR2 SMNVEV come from the germline V gene (reference sequence). CDR3 DNA: TGTGCCAGCAGTCCCACCCCGAGTTCCTACGAGCAGTACTTC. Amino acid sequence: CASSPTPSSYEQYF.

The rearrangement links TRBV6-5 to TRBJ1-5; D remains unclear. The CDR3 is 13 residues long. V was clipped by 9 bases and J by 5 bases, with 14 bases between them. CDR1 is MNHEY, CDR2 SVGAGI, per germline. This CDR3 reads CARGWTNYQPQHF. CDR3 nucleotide sequence: TGTGCCAGGGGATGGACTAACTATCAGCCCCAGCATTTT.

This chain uses TRBV29-1 with TRBJ1-1, with 9 nucleotides matching TRBD1. Trimming removed 5 bases from V and 0 bases from J; junction bases left unmatched: 4. Germline CDR1 SQVTM, CDR2 ANQGSEA. The CDR3 runs 14 residues. As DNA, the CDR3 is TGCAGCGTTCCAAACAGGGGGCTGAACACTGAAGCTTTCTTT. The encoded protein is CSVPNRGLNTEAFF.

This rearrangement joins TRBV30 to TRBJ2-7, with 9 bases aligning to TRBD1. The CDR3 covers 14 residues. The V gene's germline CDR1 is GTSNPN and CDR2 SVGIG (reference sequence). J lost 3 bases, V lost 2 bases, and 5 bases had no gene match. Written as DNA, the CDR3 is TGTGCCTGGAGTAGAGGGGGACAGGGCTACGAGCAGTACTTC. Protein: CAWSRGGQGYEQYF.

In its sample, this clone was seen a few times. The rearrangement links TRBV9 to TRBJ1-5; the D is unclear. The V end lost 0 bases, the J end lost 7 bases, and 8 bases lay between the germline ends. The CDR3 has 13 amino acids. Germline CDR1 and CDR2: SGDLS and YYNGEE. The CDR3 region has the DNA TGTGCCAGCAGCGTAGCAATCGGGCAGCCCCAGCATTTT. Protein product: CASSVAIGQPQHF.

DNA for the CDR3: TGTGCCAGCAGCCCCCTCGCCAGATACTCTGGAAACACCATATATTTT. It translates to CASSPLARYSGNTIYF. The chain joins TRBV11-2 to TRBJ1-3; D unclear. V was trimmed by 5 bases and J by 0 bases, leaving 14 bases between them. The CDR3 length is 16 residues. CDR1 SGHAT and CDR2 FQNNGV come from the germline V gene.

The CDR3 DNA follows: TGTGCCAGCAGAACCACCGGGACAGTCCGACTAAGCTCCTACAATGAGCAGTTCTTC. Translation: CASRTTGTVRLSSYNEQFF. This chain links TRBV28 with TRBJ2-1; 7 nucleotides line up with TRBD1. Germline CDR1 MDHEN, CDR2 SYDVKM. The V segment lost 6 bases and the J segment 0 bases; nucleotides outside the gene matches: 17. CDR3 length: 19 amino acids. The entire variable domain, with the rest obtained from reference TRBV28 and TRBJ2-1, is as follows: DVKVTQSSRYLVKRTGEKVFLECVQDMDHENMFWYRQDPGLGLRLIYFSYDVKMKEKGDIPEGYSVSREKKERFSLILESASTNQTSMYLCASRTTGTVRLSSYNEQFFGPGTRLTVL.